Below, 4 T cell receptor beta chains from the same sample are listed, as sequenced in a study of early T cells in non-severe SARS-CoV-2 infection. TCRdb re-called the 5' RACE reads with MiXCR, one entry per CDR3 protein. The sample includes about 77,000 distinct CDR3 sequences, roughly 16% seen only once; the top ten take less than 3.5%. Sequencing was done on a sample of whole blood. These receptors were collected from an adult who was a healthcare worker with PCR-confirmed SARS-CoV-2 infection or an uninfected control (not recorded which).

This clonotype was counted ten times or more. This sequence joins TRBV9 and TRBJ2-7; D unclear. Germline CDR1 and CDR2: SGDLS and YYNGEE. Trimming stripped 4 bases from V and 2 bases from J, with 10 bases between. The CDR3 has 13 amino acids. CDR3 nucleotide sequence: TGTGCCAGCAGCAAAAATCCAGCCTACGAGCAGTACTTC. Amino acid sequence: CASSKNPAYEQYF. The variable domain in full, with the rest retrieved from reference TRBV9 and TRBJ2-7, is DSGVTQTPKHLITATGQRVTLRCSPRSGDLSVYWYQQSLDQGLQFLIQYYNGEERAKGNILERFSAQQFPDLHSELNLSSLELGDSALYFCASSKNPAYEQYFGPGTRLTVT.

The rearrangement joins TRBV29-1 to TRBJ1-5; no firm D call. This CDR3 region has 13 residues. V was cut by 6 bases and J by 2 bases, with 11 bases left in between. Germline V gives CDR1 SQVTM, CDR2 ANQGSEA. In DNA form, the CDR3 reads TGCAGCGTCCACAACGGTGGCAATCAGCCCCAGCATTTT. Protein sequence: CSVHNGGNQPQHF.

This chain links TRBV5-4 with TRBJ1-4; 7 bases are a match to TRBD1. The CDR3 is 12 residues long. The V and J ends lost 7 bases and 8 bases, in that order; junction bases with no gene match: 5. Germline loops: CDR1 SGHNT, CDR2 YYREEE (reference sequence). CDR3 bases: TGTGCCAGCGGACAGGCGGGGGAAAAACTGTTTTTT. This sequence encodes CASGQAGEKLFF. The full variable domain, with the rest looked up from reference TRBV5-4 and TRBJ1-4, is ETGVTQSPTHLIKTRGQQVTLRCSSQSGHNTVSWYQQALGQGPQFIFQYYREEENGRGNFPPRFSGLQFPNYSSELNVNALELDDSALYLCASGQAGEKLFFGSGTQLSVL.

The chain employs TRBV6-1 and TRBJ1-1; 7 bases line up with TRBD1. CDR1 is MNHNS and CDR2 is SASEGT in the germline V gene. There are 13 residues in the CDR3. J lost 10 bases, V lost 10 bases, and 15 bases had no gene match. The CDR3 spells CATPGQNVIGAFF. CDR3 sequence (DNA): TGTGCCACCCCGGGACAGAACGTTATTGGAGCTTTCTTT.